These 17 T cell receptor beta chains came from one sample sequenced in a study of beta chain features in type 1 diabetes. The study reverse transcribed the entire isolated RNA, so it sequenced expressed TCRB transcripts. The repertoire was sequenced with immunoSEQ multiplex PCR; TCRdb's copy has only in-frame clones and lacks some. The sample has nearly 700,000 clones; about an eighth are singletons. These receptors are not linked to any known antigen. Findings and caveats of the study: There was a moderate but significant shortening of TCRB CDR3s in all four CD4+ subsets of Type 1 diabetes patients.

The source material was naive CD4+ T cells from blood. These receptor sequences come from a man younger than 30 with type 1 diabetes.

A remark on this clone: Within the sample, other DNA sequences also encode this same CDR3. V usage is TRBV19 and J usage is TRBJ1-5; D is perhaps TRBD1 (5 bases). The CDR3 length is 13 residues. V was shortened by 6 bases and J by 3 bases, with 9 bases between the two germline ends. The germline V gene has CDR1 LNHDA and CDR2 SQIVND (reference sequence). CDR3 amino acids: CASSPGLNQPQHF. CDR3 DNA: TGTGCCAGTAGCCCGGGGCTCAATCAGCCCCAGCATTTT.

The gene calls are TRBV30 and TRBJ1-1; TRBD1 is a possible D gene (6 bases). The CDR3 covers 13 residues. The V end lost 8 bases, the J end lost 1 base, and 14 bases lay between the germline ends. Germline V CDR1 and CDR2: GTSNPN, SVGIG (reference sequence). The CDR3 bases are TGTGCCGGTGGAACAGGGCCGAACACTGAAGCTTTCTTT. It yields the protein CAGGTGPNTEAFF.

This rearrangement joins TRBV19 to TRBJ1-2; a possible D gene is TRBD1 (6 bases). V was cut by 6 bases and J by 0 bases, with 14 bases left in between. The CDR3 totals 15 residues. CDR1 is LNHDA, CDR2 SQIVND, per germline (reference sequence). The CDR3 reads CASSPQDSTNYGYTF. Here the CDR3 DNA reads TGTGCCAGTAGCCCACAGGACAGCACTAACTATGGCTACACCTTC. Full variable domain (missing parts from reference TRBV19 and TRBJ1-2): DGGITQSPKYLFRKEGQNVTLSCEQNLNHDAMYWYRQDPGQGLRLIYYSQIVNDFQKGDIAEGYSVSREKKESFPLTVTSAQKNPTAFYLCASSPQDSTNYGYTFGSGTRLTVV.

V usage is TRBV29-1 and J usage is TRBJ1-1; 7 nucleotides align to TRBD1. The V gene end was trimmed by 6 bases and the J gene end by 2 bases; junction bases not matched to a gene: 9. CDR3 length: 14 amino acids. CDR1 and CDR2 from the germline V gene are SQVTM and ANQGSEA. The CDR3 nucleotides read TGCAGCGTCAACCGACAGGGCATAAACACTGAAGCTTTCTTT. Amino acids: CSVNRQGINTEAFF.

The rearrangement joins TRBV27 to TRBJ2-5; D is undetermined. The CDR3 is 11 residues long. Trimming cost V 8 bases and J 4 bases, with 8 bases left between them. Germline loops: CDR1 MNHEY, CDR2 SMNVEV (reference sequence). For the CDR3, the DNA is TGTGCCAGCGGCGGCCCAGAGACCCAGTACTTC. It yields the protein CASGGPETQYF.

This clone was detected a few times. J is TRBJ2-5 and V is TRBV4-1; D possibly uses TRBD1 or TRBD2 (5 bases each). The CDR3 loop spans 17 amino acids. The V gene's germline CDR1 is MGHRA and CDR2 YSYEKL. Deletions cut 2 bases from V and 5 bases from J, with 21 bases between. In DNA, the CDR3 is TGCGCCAGCAGCCAAAGGGCGACCGGGACCAATGGGGAGACCCAGTACTTC. This sequence encodes CASSQRATGTNGETQYF.

This clone was counted only a few times. The chain uses TRBV30 and TRBJ2-1; D remains unclear. CDR3 length equals 15 residues. CDR1 is GTSNPN and CDR2 is SVGIG in the germline V gene (reference sequence). The V end lost 0 bases, the J end lost 6 bases, and 15 bases lay between the germline ends. The chain's CDR3 is CAWSVAPDLSNEQFF. CDR3 sequence (DNA): TGTGCCTGGAGTGTGGCCCCAGACCTTTCCAATGAGCAGTTCTTC.

In the case of this clone: Sequence at one end of the junction differs from germline and may be a read error. The chain links TRBV5-1 to TRBJ1-4; D perhaps matches TRBD1 (6 bases). The CDR3 spans 15 residues. Per the germline V gene, CDR1 is SGHRS and CDR2 is YFSETQ. In nucleotides, the CDR3 is TGCGCCAGCAGCTTGGGCAGGGGAACTAACGAAAAACTGTTTTTT. It translates to CASSLGRGTNEKLFF.

This clone was counted between two and nine times. The chain recombines TRBV4-2 with TRBJ1-3; D is ambiguous. Germline CDR1 and CDR2: LGHNA and YNFKEQ. The ends were cut back, 0 bases at V and 0 bases at J, with 6 bases in the middle. This CDR3 has 15 amino acids. The CDR3: CASSQDNGSGNTIYF. DNA of the CDR3: TGTGCCAGCAGCCAAGACAATGGCTCTGGAAACACCATATATTTT.

This sequence joins TRBV2 and TRBJ1-1; D is perhaps TRBD1 (6 bases). In germline, CDR1 is SNHLY, CDR2 FYNNEI. Trimming pared 9 bases from V and 8 bases from J, leaving 16 bases between. The CDR3 sequence is 12 residues long. The CDR3 spells CARADRQAEAFF. CDR3 bases: TGTGCCAGGGCGGACCGACAGGCCGAAGCTTTCTTT.

The rearrangement joins TRBV29-1 to TRBJ1-2, with a weak D call TRBD1 (5 bases). Germline CDR1 reads SQVTM; CDR2 reads ANQGSEA. V was pared by 6 bases and J by 9 bases, with 17 bases between. The CDR3 loop spans 12 amino acids. In DNA, the CDR3 is TGCAGCGTCGGTGGGACGGCTTGGAGCTACACCTTC. Translated, it gives CSVGGTAWSYTF.

The V gene is TRBV9, the J gene TRBJ2-1; 16 positions match TRBD2. Germline V gene sequence: CDR1 SGDLS, CDR2 YYNGEE. CDR3 length: 17 amino acids. The V gene end was trimmed by 4 bases and the J gene end by 7 bases; junction bases not matched to a gene: 8. The CDR3 DNA reads as TGTGCCAGCAGCCTGGGACTAGCGGGGGGGAGTCCTAATGAGCAGTTCTTC. This gives the protein CASSLGLAGGSPNEQFF.

Only a few counts were recorded for this clone. Other DNA variants within this sample encode the same CDR3. CDR3: CASRLGLAGTDTQYF. The DNA for the CDR3 is TGTGCCAGCAGGCTGGGACTAGCGGGGACAGATACGCAGTATTTT. V gene TRBV2 combines with J gene TRBJ2-3; 13 bases agree with TRBD2. The CDR3 runs 15 residues. Germline V gene lookup returns CDR1 SNHLY and CDR2 FYNNEI. With V trimmed by 6 bases and J by 3 bases, 3 bases remained unmatched.

The chain employs TRBV29-1 and TRBJ1-2; D not resolved. This CDR3 has 11 amino acids. The germline CDR1 and CDR2 sequences are SQVTM and ANQGSEA. V gave up 4 bases and J gave up 7 bases, with 10 bases separating them. The CDR3 reads CSVVGGSGYTF. The CDR3, as DNA: TGCAGCGTTGTGGGAGGCTCTGGCTACACCTTC.

The chain links TRBV28 to TRBJ2-3; perhaps TRBD2 as D (7 bases). V lost 7 bases and J 4 bases, leaving 21 bases between the germline ends. The CDR3 contains 16 residues. The germline V gene encodes CDR1 MDHEN and CDR2 SYDVKM. The CDR3 loop reads CASKENPAGAPDTQYF. The CDR3 DNA is TGTGCCAGCAAGGAGAACCCTGCGGGGGCGCCAGATACGCAGTATTTT.

CDR3 loop: CASSVITGSTEAFF. The CDR3 DNA reads TGTGCCAGCAGCGTTATTACAGGGAGCACTGAAGCTTTCTTT. V gene TRBV9 combines with J gene TRBJ1-1; a weak D match, TRBD1 (6 bases). V lost 2 bases and J lost 4, with 12 bases in between. Germline-derived CDR1 and CDR2 are SGDLS and YYNGEE. This CDR3 region has 14 residues.

This clone appeared a few times. The rearrangement uses TRBV18 and TRBJ1-2; the D is unclear. The germline CDR1 and CDR2 sequences are KGHSH and LQKENI. The ends were cut back, 5 bases at V and 0 bases at J, with 16 bases in the middle. This CDR3 region has 16 residues. CDR3 nucleotides: TGTGCCAGCTCAATAAGCGACATCAATGCTAACTATGGCTACACCTTC. Translation: CASSISDINANYGYTF.